These T cell receptor beta chains were read from a single sample in a study of CD8 T cells in Susac syndrome. One entry per CDR3 protein results from TCRdb running MiXCR on the immunoSEQ multiplex PCR reads. The table includes about 120,000 distinct CDR3 sequences, about nine tenths detected once. Sequencing was carried out using CD8+ T cells from PBMCs. These receptor sequences come from a human donor in good health. The CDR3 runs from the conserved cysteine through the conserved F or W. Fields, in order: CDR3 protein, CDR3 DNA, D gene, J gene, clone size, V gene. D genes are given only for firm matches. Only some rows state a clone size, as once, few, many or a class for expanded clones.

CDR3: CASSENRLATLGYNEQFF; DNA: TGTGCCAGCAGCGAGAACCGCCTAGCCACCCTTGGTTACAATGAGCAGTTCTTC; D: -; J: TRBJ2-1; size: -; V: TRBV12-3/TRBV12-4
CDR3: CASGESSGRIGELFF; DNA: TGCGCCAGCGGAGAGTCTAGCGGGAGGATCGGGGAGCTGTTTTTT; D: TRBD2; J: TRBJ2-2; size: -; V: TRBV4-3
CDR3: CASSFGSDSTDTQYF; DNA: TGCGCCAGCAGCTTCGGCTCTGATAGCACAGATACGCAGTATTTT; D: -; J: TRBJ2-3; size: -; V: TRBV5-1
CDR3: CASSFGTPEAAQYF; DNA: TGTGCCAGCAGCTTCGGGACCCCCGAAGCTGCGCAGTATTTT; D: -; J: TRBJ2-3; size: -; V: TRBV5-6
CDR3: CSVGRLAGGTDTQYF; DNA: TGCAGCGTTGGGAGACTAGCGGGGGGCACAGATACGCAGTATTTT; D: TRBD2; J: TRBJ2-3; size: -; V: TRBV29-1
CDR3: CASSYPIPRTPNQPQHF; DNA: TGTGCCAGCAGTTATCCCATTCCACGGACACCGAATCAGCCCCAGCATTTT; D: -; J: TRBJ1-5; size: -; V: TRBV6-2/TRBV6-3
CDR3: CATGQGAISEQYF; DNA: TGTGCCACCGGACAGGGGGCAATCTCCGAGCAGTACTTC; D: TRBD1; J: TRBJ2-7; size: -; V: TRBV19
CDR3: CASTKQLPLNTGELFF; DNA: TGTGCCAGTACAAAACAGCTACCTCTGAACACCGGGGAGCTGTTTTTT; D: -; J: TRBJ2-2; size: -; V: TRBV19
CDR3: CASSYTGSYEQYF; DNA: TGTGCCAGCAGTTATACAGGGTCCTACGAGCAGTACTTC; D: -; J: TRBJ2-7; size: -; V: TRBV7-2
CDR3: CSVPGHSLTADTQYF; DNA: TGCAGCGTCCCCGGACACTCGCTGACAGCGGATACGCAGTATTTT; D: -; J: TRBJ2-3; size: once; V: TRBV29-1
CDR3: CAIRETDSAGNTIYF; DNA: TGTGCCATCAGAGAAACCGACTCGGCTGGAAACACCATATATTTT; D: -; J: TRBJ1-3; size: once; V: TRBV10-3
CDR3: CSAPPALTHTQYF; DNA: TGCAGTGCTCCCCCGGCGCTTACACATACGCAGTATTTT; D: -; J: TRBJ2-3; size: -; V: TRBV20-1
CDR3: CAISETTGAQPQHF; DNA: TGTGCCATCAGTGAAACGACAGGGGCCCAGCCCCAGCATTTT; D: TRBD1; J: TRBJ1-5; size: -; V: TRBV10-3
CDR3: CASSSPLGPSLENYGYTF; DNA: TGTGCCAGCAGTTCCCCCCTGGGGCCGTCCCTGGAGAACTATGGCTACACCTTC; D: -; J: TRBJ1-2; size: -; V: TRBV9
CDR3: CATGQGARENTIYF; DNA: TGTGCCACCGGACAGGGGGCGCGAGAAAACACCATATATTTT; D: TRBD1; J: TRBJ1-3; size: -; V: TRBV10-3
CDR3: CASIPGQGNINYGYTF; DNA: TGTGCCAGTATACCGGGACAGGGGAACATTAACTATGGCTACACCTTC; D: TRBD1; J: TRBJ1-2; size: -; V: TRBV19
CDR3: CASSLVGASYEQYF; DNA: TGTGCCAGCAGTCTAGTCGGGGCGTCCTACGAGCAGTACTTC; D: -; J: TRBJ2-7; size: -; V: TRBV27
CDR3: CASRRPGDTEAFF; DNA: TGTGCCAGCAGGCGGCCGGGCGACACTGAAGCTTTCTTT; D: -; J: TRBJ1-1; size: -; V: TRBV25-1
CDR3: CASSPRKGTGVYGYTF; DNA: TGTGCCAGCAGTCCACGCAAGGGGACAGGGGTCTATGGCTACACCTTC; D: TRBD1; J: TRBJ1-2; size: -; V: TRBV27
CDR3: CASSVSGGLADNEQFF; DNA: TGTGCCAGCAGCGTCTCAGGGGGCCTAGCGGACAATGAGCAGTTCTTC; D: -; J: TRBJ2-1; size: -; V: TRBV9
CDR3: CASGLGQASSDTQYF; DNA: TGTGCCAGCGGTTTAGGACAGGCATCAAGCGATACGCAGTATTTT; D: TRBD1; J: TRBJ2-3; size: -; V: TRBV27
CDR3: CASNLQGAGGELFF; DNA: TGTGCCAGCAACCTACAGGGGGCCGGCGGGGAGCTGTTTTTT; D: TRBD1; J: TRBJ2-2; size: -; V: TRBV6-2/TRBV6-3
CDR3: CASSSDRGSYNEQFF; DNA: TGTGCCAGCAGCTCGGACAGGGGGTCCTACAATGAGCAGTTCTTC; D: TRBD1; J: TRBJ2-1; size: once; V: TRBV7-3
CDR3: CASSPNRDRERSYTF; DNA: TGTGCCAGCAGTCCAAACCGAGACAGGGAACGTAGCTACACCTTC; D: TRBD1; J: TRBJ1-2; size: once; V: TRBV5-6
CDR3: CASSRYSSGGAFEQFF; DNA: TGTGCCAGCAGCCGATACTCTAGCGGGGGGGCCTTTGAGCAGTTCTTC; D: TRBD2; J: TRBJ2-1; size: once; V: TRBV7-2
CDR3: CASSVVEGPNEAFF; DNA: TGTGCCAGCAGCGTAGTCGAGGGACCGAACGAAGCTTTCTTT; D: -; J: TRBJ1-1; size: -; V: TRBV9
CDR3: CASSQELRGGLGNQPQHF; DNA: TGTGCCAGCAGCCAAGAGCTCAGGGGAGGGCTTGGGAATCAGCCCCAGCATTTT; D: -; J: TRBJ1-5; size: -; V: TRBV4-2